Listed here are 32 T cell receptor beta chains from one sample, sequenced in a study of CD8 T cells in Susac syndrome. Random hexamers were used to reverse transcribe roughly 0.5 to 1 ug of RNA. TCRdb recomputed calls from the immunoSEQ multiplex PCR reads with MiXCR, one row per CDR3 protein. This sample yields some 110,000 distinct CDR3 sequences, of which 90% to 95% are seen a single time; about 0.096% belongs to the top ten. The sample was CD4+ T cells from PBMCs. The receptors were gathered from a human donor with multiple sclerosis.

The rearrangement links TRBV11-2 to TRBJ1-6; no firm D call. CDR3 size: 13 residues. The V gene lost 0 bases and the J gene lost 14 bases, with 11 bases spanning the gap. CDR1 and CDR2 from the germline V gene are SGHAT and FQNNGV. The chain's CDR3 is CASSLDGEVSLHF. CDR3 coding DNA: TGTGCCAGCAGCTTAGATGGCGAGGTATCCCTCCACTTT. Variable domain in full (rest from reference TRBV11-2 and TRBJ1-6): EAGVAQSPRYKIIEKRQSVAFWCNPISGHATLYWYQQILGQGPKLLIQFQNNGVVDDSQLPKDRFSAERLKGVDSTLKIQPAKLEDSAVYLCASSLDGEVSLHFGNGTRLTVT.

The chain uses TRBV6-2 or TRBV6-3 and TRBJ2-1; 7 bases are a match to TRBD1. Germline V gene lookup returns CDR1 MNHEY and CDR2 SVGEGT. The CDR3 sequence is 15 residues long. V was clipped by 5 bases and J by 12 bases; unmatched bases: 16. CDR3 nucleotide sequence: TGTGCCAGCAGTCAACGCCGGGACAGCCTAGGAGGGCAGTTCTTC. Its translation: CASSQRRDSLGGQFF.

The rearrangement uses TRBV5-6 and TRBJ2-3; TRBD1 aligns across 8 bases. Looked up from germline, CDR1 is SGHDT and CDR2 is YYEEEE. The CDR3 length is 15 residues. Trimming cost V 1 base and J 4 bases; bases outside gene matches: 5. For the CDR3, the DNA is TGTGCCAGCAGCTTGAGCGCAGGGGGCCCAGATACGCAGTATTTT. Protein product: CASSLSAGGPDTQYF.

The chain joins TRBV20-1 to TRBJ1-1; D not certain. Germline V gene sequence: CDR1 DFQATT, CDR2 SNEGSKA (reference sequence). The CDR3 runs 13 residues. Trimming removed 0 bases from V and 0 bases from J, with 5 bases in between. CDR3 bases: TGCAGTGCTAGAGACCCAATGAACACTGAAGCTTTCTTT. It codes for CSARDPMNTEAFF.

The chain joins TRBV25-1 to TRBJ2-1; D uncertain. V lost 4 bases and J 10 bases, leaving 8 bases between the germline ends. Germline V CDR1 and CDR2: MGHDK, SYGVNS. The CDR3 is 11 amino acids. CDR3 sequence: CASSVYIEQFF. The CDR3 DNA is TGTGCCAGCAGTGTTTACATAGAGCAGTTCTTC.

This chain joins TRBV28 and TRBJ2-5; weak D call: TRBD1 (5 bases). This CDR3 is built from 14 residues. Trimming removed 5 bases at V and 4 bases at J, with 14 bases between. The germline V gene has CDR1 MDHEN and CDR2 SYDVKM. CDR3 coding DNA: TGTGCCAGCAGTACTCGGACATGGGGAGAGACCCAGTACTTC. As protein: CASSTRTWGETQYF.

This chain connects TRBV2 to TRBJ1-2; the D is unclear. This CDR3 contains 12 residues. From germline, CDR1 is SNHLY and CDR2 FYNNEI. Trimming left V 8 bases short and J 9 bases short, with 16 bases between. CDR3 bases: TGTGCCAGCTCGCGGCTGGCCGAGAGCTACACCTTC. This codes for CASSRLAESYTF.

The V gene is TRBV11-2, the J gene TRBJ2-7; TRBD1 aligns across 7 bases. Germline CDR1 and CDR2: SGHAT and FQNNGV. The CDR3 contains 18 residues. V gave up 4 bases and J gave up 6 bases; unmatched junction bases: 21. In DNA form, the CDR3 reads TGTGCCAGCAGCTATAGAAATGTACCCGGTGGGACAGACCTCGAGCAGTACTTC. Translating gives CASSYRNVPGGTDLEQYF.

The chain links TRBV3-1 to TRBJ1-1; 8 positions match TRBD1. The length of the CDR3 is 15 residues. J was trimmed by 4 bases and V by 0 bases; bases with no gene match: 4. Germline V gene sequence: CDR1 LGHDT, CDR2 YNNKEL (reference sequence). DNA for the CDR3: TGTGCCAGCAGCCAAGATCAGGGGGCGAGCACTGAAGCTTTCTTT. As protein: CASSQDQGASTEAFF.

In DNA form, the CDR3 reads TGTGCCAGTAGCGATAGGTTGGCGTACCAAGAGACCCAGTACTTC. As protein: CASSDRLAYQETQYF. V is TRBV19 and J is TRBJ2-5, with D unclear. The CDR3 sequence is 15 residues long. V dropped 6 bases and J dropped 0 bases, with 14 bases sitting between them. Germline CDR1 and CDR2: LNHDA and SQIVND (reference sequence).

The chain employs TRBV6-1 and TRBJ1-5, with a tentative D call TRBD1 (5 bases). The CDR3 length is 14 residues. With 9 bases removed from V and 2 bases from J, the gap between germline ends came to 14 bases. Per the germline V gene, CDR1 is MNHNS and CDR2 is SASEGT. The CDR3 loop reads CASSQGDGNQPQHF. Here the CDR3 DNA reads TGTGCCAGTTCGCAGGGTGATGGCAATCAGCCCCAGCATTTT.

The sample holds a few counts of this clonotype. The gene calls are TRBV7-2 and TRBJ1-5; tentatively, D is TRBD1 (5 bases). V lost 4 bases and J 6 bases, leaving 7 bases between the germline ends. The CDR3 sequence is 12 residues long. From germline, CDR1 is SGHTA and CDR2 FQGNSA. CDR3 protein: CASSSRGQPQHF. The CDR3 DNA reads TGTGCCAGCAGCTCTAGGGGTCAGCCCCAGCATTTT.

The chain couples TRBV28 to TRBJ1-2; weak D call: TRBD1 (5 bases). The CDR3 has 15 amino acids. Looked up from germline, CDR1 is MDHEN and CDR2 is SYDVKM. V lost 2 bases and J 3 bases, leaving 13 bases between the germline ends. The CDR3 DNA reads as TGTGCCAGCAGTTTAACAAGGGGAGTCGACTATGGCTACACCTTC. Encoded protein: CASSLTRGVDYGYTF.

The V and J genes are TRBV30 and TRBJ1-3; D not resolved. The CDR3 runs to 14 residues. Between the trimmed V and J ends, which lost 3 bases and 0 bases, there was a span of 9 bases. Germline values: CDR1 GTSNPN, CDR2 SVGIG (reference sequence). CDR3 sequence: CAWRRLISGNTIYF. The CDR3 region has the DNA TGTGCCTGGAGGAGGCTGATCTCTGGAAACACCATATATTTT.

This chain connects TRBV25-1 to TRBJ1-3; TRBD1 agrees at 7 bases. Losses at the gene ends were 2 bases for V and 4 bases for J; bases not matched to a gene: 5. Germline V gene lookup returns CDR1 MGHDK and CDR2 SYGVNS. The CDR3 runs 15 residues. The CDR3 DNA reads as TGTGCCAGCAGTGAACCAGGGGGAAGGGGAAACACCATATATTTT. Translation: CASSEPGGRGNTIYF.

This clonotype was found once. The CDR3 DNA sequence: TGTGCCAGCAAAGAAAGGGACAGGGGAGGCACTGAAGCTTTCTTT. Translating gives CASKERDRGGTEAFF. This sequence joins TRBV2 and TRBJ1-1; TRBD1 aligns across 10 bases. The CDR3 is 15 residues long. Unmatched junction bases numbered 9, after V lost 7 bases and J lost 4 bases. Germline V CDR1 and CDR2: SNHLY, FYNNEI.

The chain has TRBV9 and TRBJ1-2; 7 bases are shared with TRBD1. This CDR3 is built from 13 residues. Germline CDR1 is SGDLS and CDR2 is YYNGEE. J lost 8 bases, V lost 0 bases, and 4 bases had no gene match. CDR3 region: CASSVAQGKGYTF. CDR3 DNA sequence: TGTGCCAGCAGCGTAGCACAGGGGAAAGGCTACACCTTC.

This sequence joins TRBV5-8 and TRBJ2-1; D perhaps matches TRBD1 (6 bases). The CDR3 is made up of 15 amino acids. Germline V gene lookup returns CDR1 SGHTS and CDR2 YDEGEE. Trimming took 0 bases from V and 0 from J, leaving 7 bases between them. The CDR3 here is CASSLEQGSYNEQFF. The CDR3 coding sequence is TGTGCCAGCAGCTTGGAACAGGGCTCCTACAATGAGCAGTTCTTC. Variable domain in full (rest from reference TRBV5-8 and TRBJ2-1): EAGVTQSPTHLIKTRGQQATLRCSPISGHTSVYWYQQALGLGLQFLLWYDEGEERNRGNFPPRFSGRQFPNYSSELNVNALELEDSALYLCASSLEQGSYNEQFFGPGTRLTVL.

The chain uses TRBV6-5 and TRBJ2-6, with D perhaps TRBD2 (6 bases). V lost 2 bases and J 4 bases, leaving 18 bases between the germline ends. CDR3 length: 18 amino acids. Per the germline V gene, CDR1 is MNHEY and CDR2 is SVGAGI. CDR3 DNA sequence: TGTGCCAGCAGTTACCGGTATCCCTGGAGGGCGGGGGCCAACGTCCTGACTTTC. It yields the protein CASSYRYPWRAGANVLTF.

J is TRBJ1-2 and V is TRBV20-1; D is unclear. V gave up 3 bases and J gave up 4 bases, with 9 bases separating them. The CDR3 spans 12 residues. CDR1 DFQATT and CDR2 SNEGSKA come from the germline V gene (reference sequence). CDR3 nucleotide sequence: TGCAGTGCTAGTGAAGGACCCTATGGCTACACCTTC. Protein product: CSASEGPYGYTF.

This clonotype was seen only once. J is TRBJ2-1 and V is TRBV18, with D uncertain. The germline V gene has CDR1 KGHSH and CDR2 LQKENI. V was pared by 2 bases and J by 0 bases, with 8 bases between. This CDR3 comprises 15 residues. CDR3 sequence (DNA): TGTGCCAGCTCACCAAACAGCAGCTCCTACAATGAGCAGTTCTTC. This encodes CASSPNSSSYNEQFF.

CDR3: CASSPPGSGTDTQYF. The CDR3 DNA reads as TGTGCCAGCAGCCCACCGGGATCAGGGACAGATACGCAGTATTTT. The rearrangement joins TRBV5-6 to TRBJ2-3, with D perhaps assigned TRBD1 or TRBD2 (5 bases each). Germline V gives CDR1 SGHDT, CDR2 YYEEEE. Trimming took off 4 bases at V and 3 bases at J, with 15 bases between the two ends. This CDR3 comprises 15 residues.

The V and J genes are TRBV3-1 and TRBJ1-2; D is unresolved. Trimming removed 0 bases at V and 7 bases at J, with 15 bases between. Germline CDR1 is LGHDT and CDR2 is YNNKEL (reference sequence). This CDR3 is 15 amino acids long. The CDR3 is CASSQDMWSGVGYTF. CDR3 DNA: TGTGCCAGCAGCCAAGACATGTGGTCCGGGGTTGGCTACACCTTC.

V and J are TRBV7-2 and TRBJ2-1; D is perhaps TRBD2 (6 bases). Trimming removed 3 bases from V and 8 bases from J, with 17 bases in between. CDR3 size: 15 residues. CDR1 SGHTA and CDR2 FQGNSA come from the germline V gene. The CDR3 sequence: CASSLRGPLGDEQFF. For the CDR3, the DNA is TGTGCCAGCAGCTTGCGGGGACCCCTCGGGGATGAGCAGTTCTTC.

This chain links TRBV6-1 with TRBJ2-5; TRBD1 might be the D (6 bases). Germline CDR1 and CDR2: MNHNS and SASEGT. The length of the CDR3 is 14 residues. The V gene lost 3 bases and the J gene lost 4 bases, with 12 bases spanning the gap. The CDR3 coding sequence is TGTGCCAGCAGTGATCCTAGCAGGGGAGAGACCCAGTACTTC. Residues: CASSDPSRGETQYF.

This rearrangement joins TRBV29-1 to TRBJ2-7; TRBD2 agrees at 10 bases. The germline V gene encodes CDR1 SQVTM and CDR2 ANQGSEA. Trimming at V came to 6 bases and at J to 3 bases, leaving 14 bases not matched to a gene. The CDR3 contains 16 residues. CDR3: CSVGTTSGVRLYEQYF. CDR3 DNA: TGCAGCGTCGGAACTACTAGCGGGGTAAGACTCTACGAGCAGTACTTC.

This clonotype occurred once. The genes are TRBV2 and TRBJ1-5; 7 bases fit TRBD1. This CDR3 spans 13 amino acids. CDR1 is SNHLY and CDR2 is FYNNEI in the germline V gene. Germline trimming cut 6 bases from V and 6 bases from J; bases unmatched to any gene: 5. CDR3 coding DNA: TGTGCCAGCAGGACAGGGCATGGTCAGCCCCAGCATTTT. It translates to CASRTGHGQPQHF.

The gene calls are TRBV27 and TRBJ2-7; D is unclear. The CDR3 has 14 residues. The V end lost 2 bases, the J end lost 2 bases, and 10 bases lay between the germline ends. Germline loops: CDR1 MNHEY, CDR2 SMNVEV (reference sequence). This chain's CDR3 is CASSLIPETYEQYF. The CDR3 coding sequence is TGTGCCAGCAGTTTAATTCCAGAAACCTACGAGCAGTACTTC.

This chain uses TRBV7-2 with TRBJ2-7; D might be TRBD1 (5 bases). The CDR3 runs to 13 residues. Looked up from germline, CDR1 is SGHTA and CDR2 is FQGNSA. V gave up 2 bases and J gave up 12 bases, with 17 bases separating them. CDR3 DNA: TGTGCCAGCAGCTTATCCCCCTCAGGGTATTCGTACTTC. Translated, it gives CASSLSPSGYSYF.

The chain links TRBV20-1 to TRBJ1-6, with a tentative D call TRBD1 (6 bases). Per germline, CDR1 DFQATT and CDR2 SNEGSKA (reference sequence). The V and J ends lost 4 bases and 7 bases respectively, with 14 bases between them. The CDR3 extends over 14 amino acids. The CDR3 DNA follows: TGCAGTGCTAAGGGAACAGGGTACAATTCACCCCTCCACTTT. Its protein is CSAKGTGYNSPLHF.

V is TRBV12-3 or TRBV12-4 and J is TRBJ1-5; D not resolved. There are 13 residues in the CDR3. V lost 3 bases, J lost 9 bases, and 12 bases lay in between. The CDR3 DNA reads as TGTGCCAGCAGTTTGGGAGGGATTCGGCCCCAGCATTTT. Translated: CASSLGGIRPQHF.

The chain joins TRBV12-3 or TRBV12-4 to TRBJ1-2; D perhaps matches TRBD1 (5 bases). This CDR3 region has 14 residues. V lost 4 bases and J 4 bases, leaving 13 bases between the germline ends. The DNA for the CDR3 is TGTGCCAGCAGTTCGGGGGGGAGCGGCTATGGCTACACCTTC. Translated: CASSSGGSGYGYTF.